This T cell receptor (beta chain) was observed in a study of cytomegalovirus exposure and HLA in healthy donors. PCR used 60 Vbeta primers and 13 Jbeta primers. This table comes from immunoSEQ multiplex PCR, and its TCRdb copy is limited to in-frame clones, with some not included. The table records about 170,000 clones, over 70% of them present only once. The CDR3 totals 16 residues. Germline V gene lookup returns CDR1 SGHNT and CDR2 YYREEE (reference sequence). The rearrangement links TRBV5-4 to TRBJ2-5, with D possibly TRBD1 on 7 matching bases. With the DNA end fitting TRBJ2-7 better, the J assignment may be wrong. The material sequenced was PBMCs. The clonotype comes from a female donor in good health and CMV-seronegative. CDR3 region: CASSFGGGQGAYEQYF. For the CDR3, the DNA is TGTGCCAGCAGCTTCGGAGGGGGGCAGGGGGCCTACGAGCAGTACTTC.